This TCR beta chain was sequenced during a study of blood T cell repertoires in COVID-19. The CDR3 runs 14 residues. Germline CDR1 MGHDK, CDR2 SYGVNS. The V and J ends lost 7 bases and 5 bases respectively, with 14 bases between them. The repertoire was sequenced with immunoSEQ multiplex PCR; TCRdb's copy has only in-frame clones and lacks some. The sample contains 300,000 or so clones, 87% of which appear only once. The chain couples TRBV25-1 to TRBJ2-2; D may be TRBD1 (6 bases). The TCR sequence derives from a woman in her twenties or thirties who had recovered from COVID-19. Material for sequencing was PBMCs or T cells enriched from blood (not recorded which). CDR3 in DNA: TGTGCCAGCACGGGACAACTTATTACCGGGGAGCTGTTTTTT. As protein: CASTGQLITGELFF.